The rows below give T cell receptor beta chains drawn from one sample of a study of glioma-infiltrating T cells after dendritic cell vaccination. Sequenced by immunoSEQ multiplex PCR; TCRdb stores in-frame clones only, minus some. The sample records around 92,000 clones, around 80% being singletons. Sequenced here: blood, sampled after dendritic cell vaccination. The receptor set was obtained from a human donor with glioblastoma. CDR3s include the opening cysteine and the closing phenylalanine or tryptophan. The listing skips clone size in some rows; elsewhere it reads once, few, many or a size class.

cdr3_aa,j_call,clone_size,v_call
CASSPALYWGLETQYF,TRBJ2-5,NA,TRBV5-1
CASSLLAAGSYEQYF,TRBJ2-7,NA,TRBV27
CASSSGTFHTGELFF,TRBJ2-2,NA,TRBV7-9
CASSRGLPRRIGAEAFF,TRBJ1-1,NA,TRBV28
CASGGFYEQYF,TRBJ2-7,once,TRBV19
CASRSGVQLETQYF,TRBJ2-5,once,TRBV6-5
CASSLQGLAFF,TRBJ1-1,NA,TRBV7-9
CASSPPGADNQPQHF,TRBJ1-5,NA,TRBV6-6
CASRGEVPQETQYF,TRBJ2-5,NA,TRBV6-6
CASGLWLAGETQYF,TRBJ2-5,NA,TRBV12-5
CASSVGIQVEAFF,TRBJ1-1,NA,TRBV2
CASSLGGRSTDTQYF,TRBJ2-3,NA,TRBV7-8
CASSESYRWTEAFF,TRBJ1-1,NA,TRBV10-1
CASSLLAGFGEKLFF,TRBJ1-4,NA,TRBV28
CASSLAVAASTDTQYF,TRBJ2-3,once,TRBV5-1
CASSVQDYNEQFF,TRBJ2-1,once,TRBV18
CSVSEQFF,TRBJ2-1,NA,TRBV29-1
CASSPDRAGGDEQYF,TRBJ2-7,NA,TRBV9
CASSLSWAMGQSREQFF,TRBJ2-1,once,TRBV7-6
CAIRNRESYEQYF,TRBJ2-7,NA,TRBV10-3
CASSKKTGRNTEAFF,TRBJ1-1,NA,TRBV6-5
CASRRDRGGMYEQYF,TRBJ2-7,NA,TRBV6-5
CASSAPGQGLSTLEPQHF,TRBJ1-5,once,TRBV12-1
CASNSRRGAGSPQHF,TRBJ1-5,NA,TRBV28
CASSSSTSGSSEQFF,TRBJ2-1,NA,TRBV5-1
CASSSRRGGLAGYNEQFF,TRBJ2-1,NA,TRBV7-2
CSVGTDYSNQPQHF,TRBJ1-5,once,TRBV29-1
CASSPRSAGAHEQFF,TRBJ2-1,NA,TRBV19